A single sample is the source of the 10 T cell receptor beta chains below, sequenced in a study of T cells in Graves' hyperthyroidism and ophthalmopathy. Researchers amplified the TCR beta CDR3 regions from RNA transcripts. Initially, a first-round RT-PCR of the TCR CDR3 employed the HTBI primer set. MiXCR, applied by TCRdb to the multiplex PCR reads, yields one record per CDR3 protein. The sample holds roughly 700,000 distinct CDR3 sequences, 17% seen once. The sequenced sample consisted of blood. The receptors here all came from a man aged 45-60 years with Graves' hyperthyroidism.

The chain recombines TRBV10-3 with TRBJ1-2; 8 bases agree with TRBD1. The CDR3 contains 15 residues. J was trimmed by 3 bases and V by 2 bases; bases with no gene match: 5. Germline CDR1 reads ENHRY; CDR2 reads SYGVKD. In nucleotides, the CDR3 is TGTGCCATCAGTGAGCGGTCAGGGGGCTACTATGGCTACACCTTC. Translated, it gives CAISERSGGYYGYTF.

As to this clonotype: This may be a read error, as it is one base from a much larger clone. The rearrangement joins TRBV18 to TRBJ1-1; a possible D gene is TRBD1 (5 bases). Trimming cost V 2 bases and J 1 base, with 8 bases left between them. This CDR3 region has 14 residues. CDR1 is KGHSH and CDR2 is LQKENI in the germline V gene. CDR3 coding DNA: TGTGCCAGCTCACCAACAGGAACGAACACTGAAGCTTTCTTT. Translating gives CASSPTGTNTEAFF.

The table lists this clonotype with many counts. The rearrangement uses TRBV9 and TRBJ2-7; 8 nucleotides agree with TRBD1. The germline V gene has CDR1 SGDLS and CDR2 YYNGEE. This CDR3 region has 15 residues. V was pared by 0 bases and J by 2 bases, with 4 bases of the junction left unmatched. The CDR3 reads CASSVEGTGPYEQYF. CDR3 sequence (DNA): TGTGCCAGCAGCGTAGAGGGGACAGGTCCCTACGAGCAGTACTTC. Full variable domain (missing parts from reference TRBV9 and TRBJ2-7): DSGVTQTPKHLITATGQRVTLRCSPRSGDLSVYWYQQSLDQGLQFLIQYYNGEERAKGNILERFSAQQFPDLHSELNLSSLELGDSALYFCASSVEGTGPYEQYFGPGTRLTVT.

V gene TRBV7-3 combines with J gene TRBJ2-7; 7 nucleotides line up with TRBD2. The V and J ends lost 5 bases and 0 bases, in that order; junction bases with no gene match: 10. CDR3 length: 16 amino acids. The germline gives CDR1 SGHTA, CDR2 FQGTGA. The DNA for the CDR3 is TGTGCCAGCAGCCGAACCCGGGACTACACCTCCTACGAGCAGTACTTC. It codes for CASSRTRDYTSYEQYF.

At least ten counts were recorded for this clonotype. The chain combines TRBV5-6 with TRBJ1-1; the D is unclear. CDR3 length: 13 residues. V shed 0 bases and J shed 5 bases, with 8 bases lying between them. CDR1 is SGHDT and CDR2 is YYEEEE in the germline V gene. The CDR3: CASSLVGKTEAFF. For the CDR3, the DNA is TGTGCCAGCAGCTTGGTTGGCAAGACTGAAGCTTTCTTT.

This clonotype was recorded at least ten times. The J gene is TRBJ1-2, the V gene TRBV12-3 or TRBV12-4; D is undetermined. Trimming left V 3 bases short and J 7 bases short, with 9 bases between. The CDR3 totals 12 residues. CDR3 region: CASSFSGAGYTF. CDR3 nucleotide sequence: TGTGCCAGCAGTTTTTCGGGTGCTGGCTACACCTTC.

V usage is TRBV28 and J usage is TRBJ2-1, with 8 nucleotides matching TRBD2. Trimming at V came to 8 bases and at J to 7 bases, leaving 13 bases not matched to a gene. CDR1 is MDHEN, CDR2 SYDVKM, per germline. The CDR3 sequence is 15 residues long. This chain's CDR3 is CASLSERESVNEQFF. CDR3 sequence (DNA): TGTGCCAGCCTCTCCGAGCGGGAGTCTGTGAATGAGCAGTTCTTC.

This clonotype has a count of ten or more. This chain links TRBV10-2 with TRBJ1-3; weak D call: TRBD1 (5 bases). This CDR3 region has 15 residues. V gave up 4 bases and J gave up 0 bases, with 10 bases separating them. CDR1 is WSHSY, CDR2 SAAADI, per germline. This CDR3 is CASSGRGSSGNTIYF. DNA of the CDR3: TGCGCCAGCAGTGGGAGGGGCAGCTCTGGAAACACCATATATTTT.

This clonotype appeared a few times. This sequence joins TRBV28 and TRBJ2-3; no clear D. The CDR3 length is 16 residues. V was trimmed by 5 bases and J by 2 bases, leaving 17 bases between them. From germline, CDR1 is MDHEN and CDR2 SYDVKM. Written as DNA, the CDR3 is TGTGCCAGCAGTATCTCAGCTCTCGTTTCCACAGATACGCAGTATTTT. Translated, it gives CASSISALVSTDTQYF.

This clonotype was observed at least ten times. J is TRBJ2-2 and V is TRBV28, with TRBD2 matching 8 bases. With V trimmed by 4 bases and J by 1 base, 14 bases remained unmatched. Germline CDR1 reads MDHEN; CDR2 reads SYDVKM. The CDR3 length is 19 residues. The CDR3 region has the DNA TGTGCCAGCAGTTCACCCCCAGGGGCGGGGGGCAAGAACACCGGGGAGCTGTTTTTT. It codes for CASSSPPGAGGKNTGELFF.